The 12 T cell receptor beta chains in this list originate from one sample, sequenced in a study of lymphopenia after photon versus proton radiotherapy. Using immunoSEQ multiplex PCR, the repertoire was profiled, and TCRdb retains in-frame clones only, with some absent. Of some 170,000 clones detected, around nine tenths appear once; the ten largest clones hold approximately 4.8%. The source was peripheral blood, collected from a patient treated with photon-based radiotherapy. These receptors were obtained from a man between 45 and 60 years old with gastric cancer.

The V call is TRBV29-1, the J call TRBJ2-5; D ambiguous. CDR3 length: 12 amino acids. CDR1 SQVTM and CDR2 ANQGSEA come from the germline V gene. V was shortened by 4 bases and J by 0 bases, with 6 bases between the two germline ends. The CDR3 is CSVGTHQETQYF. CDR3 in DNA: TGCAGCGTTGGGACCCACCAAGAGACCCAGTACTTC.

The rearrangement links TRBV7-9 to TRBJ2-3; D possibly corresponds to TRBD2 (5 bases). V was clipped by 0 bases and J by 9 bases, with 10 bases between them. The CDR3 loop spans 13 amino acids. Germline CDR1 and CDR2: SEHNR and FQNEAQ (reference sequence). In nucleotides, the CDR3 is TGTGCCAGCAGCTTAGCTGGGTCGGGGACGCAGTATTTT. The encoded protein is CASSLAGSGTQYF.

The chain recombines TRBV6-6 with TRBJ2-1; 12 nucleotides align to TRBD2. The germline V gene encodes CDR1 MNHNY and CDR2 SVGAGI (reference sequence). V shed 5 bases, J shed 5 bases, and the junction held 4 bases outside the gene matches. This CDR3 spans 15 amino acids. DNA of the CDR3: TGTGCCAGCAGTGCACTAGCGGGAGGACACAATGAGCAGTTCTTC. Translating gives CASSALAGGHNEQFF.

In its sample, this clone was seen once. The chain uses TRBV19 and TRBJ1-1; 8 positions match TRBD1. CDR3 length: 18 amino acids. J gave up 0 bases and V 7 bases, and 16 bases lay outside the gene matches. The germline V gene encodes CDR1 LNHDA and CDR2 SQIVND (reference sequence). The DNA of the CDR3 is TGTGCCAGTAATAACCTGCGGGGGACAGGAGAGATGAACACTGAAGCTTTCTTT. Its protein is CASNNLRGTGEMNTEAFF.

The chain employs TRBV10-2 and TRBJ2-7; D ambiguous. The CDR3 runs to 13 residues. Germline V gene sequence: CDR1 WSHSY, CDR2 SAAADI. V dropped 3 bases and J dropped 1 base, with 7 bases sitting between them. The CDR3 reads CASSDIQSYEQYF. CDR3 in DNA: TGCGCCAGCAGTGATATCCAATCCTACGAGCAGTACTTC.

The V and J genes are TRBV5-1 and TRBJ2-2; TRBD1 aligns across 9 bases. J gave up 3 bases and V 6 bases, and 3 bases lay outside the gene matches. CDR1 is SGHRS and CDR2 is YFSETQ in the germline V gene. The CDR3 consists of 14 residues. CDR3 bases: TGCGCCAGCAAGCGGACAGGGGACACCGGGGAGCTGTTTTTT. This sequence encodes CASKRTGDTGELFF.

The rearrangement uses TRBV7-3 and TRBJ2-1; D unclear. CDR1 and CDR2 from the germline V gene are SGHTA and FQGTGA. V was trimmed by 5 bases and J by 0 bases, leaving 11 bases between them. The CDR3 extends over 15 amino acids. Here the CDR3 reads CASSPSSSSYNEQFF. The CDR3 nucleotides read TGTGCCAGCAGCCCCTCCTCCAGCTCCTACAATGAGCAGTTCTTC.

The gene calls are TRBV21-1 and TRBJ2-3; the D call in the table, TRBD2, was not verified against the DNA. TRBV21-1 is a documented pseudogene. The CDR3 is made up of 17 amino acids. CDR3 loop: CASSKATSGKRTDTQYF. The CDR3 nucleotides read TGTGCCAGCAGCAAAGCGACTAGCGGGAAGCGCACAGATACGCAGTATTTT.

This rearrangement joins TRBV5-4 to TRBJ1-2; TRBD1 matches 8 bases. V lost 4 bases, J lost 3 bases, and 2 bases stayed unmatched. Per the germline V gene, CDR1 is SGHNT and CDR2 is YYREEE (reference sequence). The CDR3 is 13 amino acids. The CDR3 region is CASSMGQDYGYTF. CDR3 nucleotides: TGTGCCAGCAGCATGGGACAGGACTATGGCTACACCTTC.

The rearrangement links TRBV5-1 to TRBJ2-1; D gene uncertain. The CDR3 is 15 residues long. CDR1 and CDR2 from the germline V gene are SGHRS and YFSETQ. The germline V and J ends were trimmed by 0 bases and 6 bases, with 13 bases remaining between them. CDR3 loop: CASSLAPPGGNEQFF. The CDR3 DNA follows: TGCGCCAGCAGCTTGGCCCCTCCGGGCGGCAATGAGCAGTTCTTC.

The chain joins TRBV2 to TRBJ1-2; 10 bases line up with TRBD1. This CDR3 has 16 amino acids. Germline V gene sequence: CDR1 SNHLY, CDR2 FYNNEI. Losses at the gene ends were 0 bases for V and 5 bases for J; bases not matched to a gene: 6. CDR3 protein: CASSEAYGTGVYGYTF. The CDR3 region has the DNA TGTGCCAGCAGTGAAGCGTACGGGACAGGGGTTTATGGCTACACCTTC.

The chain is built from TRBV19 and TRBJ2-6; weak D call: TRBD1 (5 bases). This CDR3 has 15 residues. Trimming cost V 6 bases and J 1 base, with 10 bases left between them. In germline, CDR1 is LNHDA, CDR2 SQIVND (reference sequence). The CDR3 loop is CASRDRISGANVLTF. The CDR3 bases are TGTGCCAGTAGAGACAGAATATCTGGGGCCAACGTCCTGACTTTC.